The clone carrying this T cell receptor (beta chain) was observed a few times. The antigen is unknown. In germline, CDR1 is MNHEY, CDR2 SMNVEV (reference sequence). The CDR3 has 13 residues. Trimming left V 7 bases short and J 8 bases short, with 15 bases between. This sample was included in a study of T cell repertoires in cytomegalovirus infection. Broader study findings: Carriage of CMV together with the relevant HLA was identifiable through cumulative public TCR beta family frequency.

TCRdb independently ran MiXCR on the reads; one entry per CDR3 protein. The data show 490,000 or so distinct CDR3 sequences, over 9% seen once. V and J are TRBV27 and TRBJ2-1; no clear D. This clonotype originated in a human donor in good health (CMV status not recorded). Some clones in this sample may be carry-over from other donors' samples. The material sequenced was PBMCs. CDR3 in DNA: TGTGCCAGCACTCCGAGCCAAGCTGATGAGCAGTTCTTC. This encodes CASTPSQADEQFF.